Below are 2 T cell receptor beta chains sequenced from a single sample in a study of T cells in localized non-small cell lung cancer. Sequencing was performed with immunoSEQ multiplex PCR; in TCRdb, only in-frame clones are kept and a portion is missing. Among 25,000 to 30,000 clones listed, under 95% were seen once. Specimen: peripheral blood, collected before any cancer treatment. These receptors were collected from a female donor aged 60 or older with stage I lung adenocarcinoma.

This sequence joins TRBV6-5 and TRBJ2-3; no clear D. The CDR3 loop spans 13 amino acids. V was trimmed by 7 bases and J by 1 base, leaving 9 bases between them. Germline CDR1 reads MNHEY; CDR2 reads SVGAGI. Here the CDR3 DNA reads TGTGCCAGCACTCCTCCCGGCACAGATACGCAGTATTTT. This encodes CASTPPGTDTQYF.

CDR3 sequence (DNA): TGTGCCAGCAGTTTGGGAGGCAGGGAGAGAACTGAAGCTTTCTTT. This codes for CASSLGGRERTEAFF. J is TRBJ1-1 and V is TRBV28; a possible D gene is TRBD1 (5 bases). Germline assignment: CDR1 MDHEN and CDR2 SYDVKM. The CDR3 is made up of 15 amino acids. The V and J ends lost 3 bases and 5 bases respectively, with 16 bases between them.